Listed below are T cell receptor beta chains from one sample, sequenced in a study of T cell repertoires in cytomegalovirus infection. In TCRdb, the reads were re-called with MiXCR into one record per CDR3 protein. The sample yields around 900,000 distinct CDR3 sequences, around 32% seen once. Which antigens these TCRs recognize remains unknown. Specimen: cultured CD8+ T cells from PBMCs, collected from culture after CMV antigen stimulation. The receptors here all came from a human donor in good health (CMV status not recorded). Some clones in this sample may be carry-over from other donors' samples. Each CDR3 is given with its conserved first and last residue. The order of the fields is V gene, J gene, D gene, clone size, CDR3 protein, CDR3 DNA. A D gene is named only where the DNA matches it firmly. Some rows mark clone size as missing; the rest say once, few, many or name a class of expanded clone.

>TRBV4-1|TRBJ2-3|TRBD1|.
CASNPTGDTDTQYF
TGCGCCAGCAACCCTACAGGGGACACAGATACGCAGTATTTT
>TRBV6-1|TRBJ1-6|.|.
CASNRDGRNSPLHF
TGTGCCAGCAATAGGGACGGCAGAAATTCACCCCTCCACTTT
>TRBV28|TRBJ2-5|TRBD1|.
CASTNTGEETQYF
TGTGCCAGCACCAATACAGGGGAAGAGACCCAGTACTTC
>TRBV7-9|TRBJ2-5|TRBD1|few
CASSARDRGFQETQYF
TGTGCCAGCAGCGCCCGGGACAGGGGTTTTCAAGAGACCCAGTACTTC
>TRBV19|TRBJ1-5|.|.
CASSIGQLLSNQPQHF
TGTGCCAGTAGTATTGGACAGTTACTTAGCAATCAGCCCCAGCATTTT
>TRBV10-3|TRBJ2-7|TRBD1|once
CAITIDRDEYEQYF
TGTGCCATCACCATAGACAGGGACGAGTACGAGCAGTACTTC
>TRBV2|TRBJ1-1|.|few
CASRGIEAFF
TGTGCCAGCAGGGGAATTGAAGCTTTCTTT
>TRBV6-5|TRBJ2-7|.|.
CARSLTGSYEQYF
TGTGCCCGCAGTTTGACAGGCTCCTACGAGCAGTACTTC
>TRBV27|TRBJ2-7|TRBD1|.
CASSLNRGAYEQYF
TGTGCCAGCAGTTTAAACAGGGGGGCCTACGAGCAGTACTTC
>TRBV7-2|TRBJ2-4|.|many
CASSLNPFESTKNIQYF
TGTGCCAGCAGCTTAAACCCCTTCGAAAGCACCAAAAACATTCAGTACTTC
>TRBV27|TRBJ2-2|TRBD2|.
CASSPLGLAGPKTGELFF
TGTGCCAGCAGTCCACTCGGACTAGCGGGGCCAAAAACCGGGGAGCTGTTTTTT
>TRBV5-4|TRBJ1-1|.|.
CASSYRAWDIMNTEAFF
TGTGCCAGCAGTTACAGGGCCTGGGACATCATGAACACTGAAGCTTTCTTT
>TRBV27|TRBJ2-5|TRBD2|.
CASSLWGGTETQYF
TGTGCCAGCAGTTTATGGGGGGGGACGGAGACCCAGTACTTC
>TRBV6-2/TRBV6-3|TRBJ2-5|TRBD1|few
CASTPGQRGRETQYF
TGTGCCAGCACACCGGGACAAAGGGGGCGAGAGACCCAGTACTTC
>TRBV6-2/TRBV6-3|TRBJ2-5|.|once
CASSPGTSYRTQYF
TGTGCCAGCAGTCCCGGGACATCATACCGGACCCAGTACTTC
>TRBV5-5|TRBJ2-3|.|few
CASSLDWARLDTQYF
TGTGCCAGCAGCTTGGATTGGGCGAGGTTAGATACGCAGTATTTT
>TRBV5-6|TRBJ1-2|TRBD1|.
CASSLGTGGDNTF
TGTGCCAGCAGCTTGGGGACAGGGGGCGATAACACCTTC
>TRBV27|TRBJ1-5|.|.
CASSLSGAVSNQPQHF
TGTGCCAGCAGTTTATCGGGAGCGGTTAGCAATCAGCCCCAGCATTTT
>TRBV28|TRBJ2-3|.|few
CASRPGVSRTDTQYF
TGTGCCAGCAGACCAGGGGTCTCTCGCACAGATACGCAGTATTTT
>TRBV4-3|TRBJ1-4|TRBD1|once
CASSQGTGSNEKLFF
TGCGCCAGCAGCCAAGGGACAGGATCTAATGAAAAACTGTTTTTT
>TRBV12-5|TRBJ2-5|TRBD2|.
CASGLELAGAEETQYF
TGTGCTAGTGGTTTGGAGCTAGCGGGGGCGGAAGAGACCCAGTACTTC
>TRBV6-5|TRBJ2-3|.|.
CASSYGAGIPRVDTQYF
TGTGCCAGCAGTTACGGGGCGGGGATCCCCCGGGTAGATACGCAGTATTTT
>TRBV7-6|TRBJ2-7|.|many
CASSLDGGGEQYF
TGTGCCAGCAGCTTAGATGGGGGCGGCGAGCAGTACTTC
>TRBV14|TRBJ2-1|.|.
CASSQWEGQYNEQFF
TGTGCCAGCAGCCAATGGGAAGGACAATACAATGAGCAGTTCTTC
>TRBV11-3|TRBJ1-1|.|.
CASSRGQEAFF
TGTGCCAGCAGCCGCGGACAGGAAGCTTTCTTT
>TRBV4-1|TRBJ2-1|.|.
CANSPWVASEQFF
TGCGCCAACAGTCCTTGGGTAGCCTCTGAGCAGTTCTTC
>TRBV12-5|TRBJ2-1|.|few
CASGFPGSEQFF
TGTGCTAGTGGTTTTCCGGGGAGTGAGCAGTTCTTC
>TRBV7-6|TRBJ2-7|TRBD1|.
CASSPRTGNALGEQYF
TGTGCCAGCAGCCCCCGGACAGGGAACGCCCTGGGGGAGCAGTACTTC
>TRBV25-1|TRBJ2-1|.|few
CASSEGWGSSYNEQFF
TGTGCCAGCAGTGAAGGGTGGGGTAGTTCCTACAATGAGCAGTTCTTC
>TRBV6-1|TRBJ1-5|.|many
CASSDSRASNQPQHF
TGTGCCAGCAGTGACAGCAGGGCTAGCAATCAGCCCCAGCATTTT
>TRBV28|TRBJ1-1|.|.
CASSPQRGTHTEAFF
TGTGCCAGCAGCCCCCAGCGGGGAACGCACACTGAAGCTTTCTTT
>TRBV9|TRBJ2-1|.|.
CASSGEGGGPGNEQFF
TGTGCCAGCAGCGGCGAAGGGGGGGGCCCGGGCAATGAGCAGTTCTTC
>TRBV5-1|TRBJ2-1|TRBD2|.
CASRSRMERGAIVGSYNEQFF
TGCGCCAGCAGGTCCAGGATGGAGCGGGGGGCCATAGTAGGGTCCTACAATGAGCAGTTCTTC
>TRBV29-1|TRBJ1-1|TRBD1|.
CSVDWTGELNTEAFF
TGCAGCGTTGATTGGACAGGAGAATTGAACACTGAAGCTTTCTTT
>TRBV7-9|TRBJ2-1|TRBD2|.
CASSSRTSGGLNEQFF
TGTGCCAGCAGCTCCAGGACTAGCGGGGGACTCAATGAGCAGTTCTTC
>TRBV27|TRBJ1-6|.|few
CASSFGRAVVSSYNSPLHF
TGTGCCAGCAGTTTTGGCAGGGCCGTAGTAAGCTCCTATAATTCACCCCTCCACTTT
>TRBV4-1|TRBJ2-7|.|.
CASSQTGTPTYEQYF
TGCGCCAGCAGCCAGACCGGGACACCAACCTACGAGCAGTACTTC
>TRBV2|TRBJ2-3|.|few
CASSDYPDTQYF
TGTGCCAGCAGTGATTACCCAGATACGCAGTATTTT
>TRBV19|TRBJ2-1|TRBD1|few
CASTKRRTGDPYNEQFF
TGTGCCAGTACCAAAAGGAGGACAGGGGACCCCTACAATGAGCAGTTCTTC
>TRBV7-9|TRBJ2-3|.|many
CASSPPISPTDTQYF
TGTGCCAGCAGCCCGCCGATCTCCCCCACAGATACGCAGTATTTT
>TRBV2|TRBJ2-6|TRBD1|few
CARVTGAPGANVLTF
TGTGCCAGAGTTACAGGGGCCCCTGGGGCCAACGTCCTGACTTTC
>TRBV18|TRBJ2-3|TRBD1|few
CASSPRDRGEDTQYF
TGTGCCAGCTCACCAAGGGACAGGGGTGAAGATACGCAGTATTTT
>TRBV6-6|TRBJ1-5|TRBD1|.
CASSPVGTGAKWVGNQPQHF
TGTGCCAGCAGCCCCGTAGGGACAGGGGCAAAGTGGGTAGGCAATCAGCCCCAGCATTTT
>TRBV6-2/TRBV6-3|TRBJ2-3|.|.
CASSSPPDPQYF
TGTGCCAGCAGTTCACCCCCGGATCCGCAGTATTTT